This T cell receptor (beta chain) was found in a study of blood T cell repertoires in COVID-19. Profiling relied on immunoSEQ multiplex PCR, and the TCRdb table lists in-frame clones only, not all of them. Of under 300,000 clones detected, 75% to 85% appear once; the ten largest clones hold roughly 5.5%. This clone appeared a single time. Germline CDR1 and CDR2: MGHRA and YSYEKL. The CDR3 is made up of 15 amino acids. J gave up 8 bases and V 4 bases, and 9 bases lay outside the gene matches. Sequenced input: peripheral blood. This receptor was obtained from a human donor in a cohort sampled during active COVID-19. The chain employs TRBV4-1 and TRBJ2-2, with 8 nucleotides matching TRBD1. The CDR3: CASSLIGQGGGELFF. The DNA of the CDR3 is TGCGCCAGCAGCCTTATCGGACAGGGTGGGGGGGAGCTGTTTTTT.